This T cell receptor beta chain was profiled in a study of T cell responses to AZD1222 COVID-19 vaccine. Trimming shortened V by 6 bases and J by 6 bases, and 10 bases separated the two germline ends. CDR3 length: 12 residues. CDR1 and CDR2 (germline): SNHLY, FYNNEI. Profiled with immunoSEQ multiplex PCR; TCRdb holds only in-frame clones, not every one. The data contain 150,000 to 200,000 clones, over 70% of them singletons. The chain recombines TRBV2 with TRBJ2-3; D is unresolved. Source: peripheral blood, taken on day 0 of MenACWY control vaccination. This TCR was sampled from an adult in good health. CDR3 nucleotides: TGTGCCAGCAGGGCACTGTCCGATACGCAGTATTTT. Residues: CASRALSDTQYF.